The sequence of this TCR beta chain was determined in a study of control samples from healthy donors and cancer patients. Some clones are missing from TCRdb's copy, which holds only in-frame ones; the method was immunoSEQ multiplex PCR. The sample contains around 110,000 clones, 88% of which appear only once. Germline lookup yields CDR1 LGHNT and CDR2 FRNRAP. Trimming stripped 8 bases from V and 4 bases from J, with 15 bases between. The CDR3 has 14 residues. This sequence originates from a woman between 65 and 79 years old in good health. Sequenced: blood. V usage is TRBV12-5 and J usage is TRBJ1-3; D might be TRBD1 (6 bases). DNA of the CDR3: TGTGCTAGTTCCATAGGGGGGCAAGGAAACACCATATATTTT. This gives the protein CASSIGGQGNTIYF.